Listed below are T cell receptor beta chains from one sample, sequenced in a study of beta chain features in type 1 diabetes. Sequencing used immunoSEQ multiplex PCR; TCRdb keeps in-frame clones, though not all of them. The sample lists about 640,000 clones, over 10% occurring once. Sequenced sample: naive CD4+ T cells from blood. The receptor source for this set is a man younger than 40 with type 1 diabetes. Each CDR3 is given with its conserved first and last residue. Fields, in order: J gene, D gene, V gene, clone size, CDR3 DNA, CDR3 protein. A D gene is named only where the DNA matches it firmly. Some rows mark clone size as missing; the rest say once, few, many or name a class of expanded clone.

>TRBJ1-5|NA|TRBV20-1|few
TGCAGTGCGAGGGAGGGTCAGCCCCAGCATTTT
CSAREGQPQHF
>TRBJ2-1|TRBD2|TRBV5-1|NA
TGCGCCAGCAGCCCCGGACTAGCCGGGGATGAGCAGTTCTTC
CASSPGLAGDEQFF
>TRBJ1-2|NA|TRBV2|few
TGTGCCAGCAGTGTACAGGCCATCTATGGCTACACCTTC
CASSVQAIYGYTF
>TRBJ2-4|NA|TRBV14|NA
TGTGCCAGCAGCCAAGGAGGACAGCTCAAAAACATTCAGTACTTC
CASSQGGQLKNIQYF
>TRBJ2-7|TRBD1|TRBV4-1|few
TGCGCCAGCAGCCAGGGACCCCCGGGACAGGCGTACGAGCAGTACTTC
CASSQGPPGQAYEQYF
>TRBJ2-1|TRBD2|TRBV12-5|NA
TGTGCTAGTGGTTTGCGATCCGGGGGGGCCTCCAATTTGCCCCCGAATGAGCAGTTCTTC
CASGLRSGGASNLPPNEQFF
>TRBJ1-3|TRBD1|TRBV4-1|NA
TGCGCCAGCAGCCAATACGGGACAGGCTCTGGAAACACCATATATTTT
CASSQYGTGSGNTIYF
>TRBJ2-7|NA|TRBV7-2|NA
TGTGCCAGCAGCTCACAGGGATTAGGTGACGAGCAGTACTTC
CASSSQGLGDEQYF
>TRBJ1-5|NA|TRBV4-3|NA
TGCGCCAGCAGCCCTCAAAACAGCAATCAGCCCCAGCATTTT
CASSPQNSNQPQHF
>TRBJ2-7|NA|TRBV4-3|few
TGCGCCAGCAGCCAAGGCTCTCTGGACTACGAGCAGTACTTC
CASSQGSLDYEQYF
>TRBJ1-1|NA|TRBV27|few
TGTGCCAGCAGTTTTGAAGGCTACGGCACTGAAGCTTTCTTT
CASSFEGYGTEAFF
>TRBJ1-2|NA|TRBV7-3|NA
TGTGCCAGCAGCTTAACGGGGCAGAACTATGGCTACACCTTC
CASSLTGQNYGYTF
>TRBJ1-5|NA|TRBV23-1|few
TGCGCCAGCAGTCACCGGTTCTCGGTCCGCAATCAGCCCCAGCATTTT
CASSHRFSVRNQPQHF
>TRBJ2-1|NA|TRBV29-1|few
TGCAGCGGAACGGGGGGCTTAGGAGGGAATGAGCAGTTCTTC
CSGTGGLGGNEQFF
>TRBJ2-3|NA|TRBV7-9|few
TGTGCCAGCAGCCCTACGACAGTCACAGATACGCAGTATTTT
CASSPTTVTDTQYF
>TRBJ2-6|NA|TRBV5-6|NA
TGTGCCAGCAGCTTGTTTACCGCAGGGCTAGCTGGGGCCAACGTCCTGACTTTC
CASSLFTAGLAGANVLTF
>TRBJ2-4|TRBD1|TRBV25-1|few
TGTGCCAGCAGTGACCGGGACAGATTGGCCTTC
CASSDRDRLAF
>TRBJ1-5|NA|TRBV6-6|few
TGTGCCAGTCTCTCGGGAGCCGTGGCAGGCAATCAGCCCCAGCATTTT
CASLSGAVAGNQPQHF
>TRBJ2-3|NA|TRBV29-1|few
TGCAGCGTTTTACAGGGCGTCTCTAGCACAGATACGCAGTATTTT
CSVLQGVSSTDTQYF
>TRBJ2-1|NA|TRBV9|NA
TGTGCCAGCAGCCCCGGACAGTTCTCCTACAATGAGCAGTTCTTC
CASSPGQFSYNEQFF
>TRBJ2-7|NA|TRBV18|NA
TGTGCCAGCTCACCACCGTCCCGGAGCACCTACGAGCAGTACTTC
CASSPPSRSTYEQYF
>TRBJ2-1|TRBD1|TRBV4-2|NA
TGTGCCAGCAGCCAGGGGACAGGGGGCTCGGCGGGCAATGAGCAGTTCTTC
CASSQGTGGSAGNEQFF
>TRBJ2-2|NA|TRBV9|NA
TGTGCCAGTCATCTTCGAATTGCGGCGAACACCGGGGAGCTGTTTTTT
CASHLRIAANTGELFF
>TRBJ2-5|TRBD2|TRBV23-1|few
TGCGCCAGCAGTCATTCCCCTAGCGGGGGGTACCAAGAGACCCAGTACTTC
CASSHSPSGGYQETQYF
>TRBJ2-7|TRBD1|TRBV18|NA
TGTGCCAGCCTCGCACAGGGGGCCAACGAGCAGTACTTC
CASLAQGANEQYF
>TRBJ2-7|NA|TRBV4-2|NA
TGTGCCAGCAGTTTAGGGAGGGGGAAGTCCTACGAGCAGTACTTC
CASSLGRGKSYEQYF
>TRBJ2-1|TRBD2|TRBV19|NA
TGTGCCAGTAGTATCCGACTAGCGGGAACCTACAATGAGCAGTTCTTC
CASSIRLAGTYNEQFF
>TRBJ2-5|TRBD1|TRBV18|NA
TGTGCCAGCTCACCTCAGGGGGTTCCACAGACCCAGTACTTC
CASSPQGVPQTQYF
>TRBJ2-2|NA|TRBV7-2|NA
TGTGCCGGACTTGAAGCAGCGAACACCGGGGAGCTGTTTTTT
CAGLEAANTGELFF
>TRBJ1-2|NA|TRBV30|few
TGTGCCTGGAGTGCCCTATACAAGGGAGGCTACACCTTC
CAWSALYKGGYTF
>TRBJ1-4|NA|TRBV5-4|few
TGTGCCAGCAGCTTGAGGCCCGTGTCGGCTGAAAAACTGTTTTTT
CASSLRPVSAEKLFF